Sequencing of this T cell receptor beta chain was carried out in a study of blood T cell repertoires in COVID-19. Study-level information: The study drew acute and convalescent COVID-19 samples from the United States, Italy and Spain. T cells, B-cell-depleted T cells, or PBMCs supplied cDNA or gDNA.

In the authors' methods: It was from reference gene primer amplification that nucleated cell counts were estimated. Method: immunoSEQ multiplex PCR; TCRdb's copy keeps in-frame clones and lacks some. That table supplies the V and J calls and clone size; D and trimming were determined from the DNA. The sample holds 40,000 to 55,000 clones, over 75% seen once. Between the trimmed V and J ends, which lost 0 bases and 3 bases, there was a span of 15 bases. This CDR3 region has 16 residues. Germline CDR1 and CDR2: SGHDT and YYEEEE. This receptor was identified in a human donor in a cohort sampled during active COVID-19. The rearrangement uses TRBV5-6 and TRBJ1-2; a possible D gene is TRBD1 (5 bases). Material for sequencing was peripheral blood. The DNA of the CDR3 is TGTGCCAGCAGCTTGGCCGGCTCGGGGGAAGACTATGGCTACACCTTC. Residues: CASSLAGSGEDYGYTF.